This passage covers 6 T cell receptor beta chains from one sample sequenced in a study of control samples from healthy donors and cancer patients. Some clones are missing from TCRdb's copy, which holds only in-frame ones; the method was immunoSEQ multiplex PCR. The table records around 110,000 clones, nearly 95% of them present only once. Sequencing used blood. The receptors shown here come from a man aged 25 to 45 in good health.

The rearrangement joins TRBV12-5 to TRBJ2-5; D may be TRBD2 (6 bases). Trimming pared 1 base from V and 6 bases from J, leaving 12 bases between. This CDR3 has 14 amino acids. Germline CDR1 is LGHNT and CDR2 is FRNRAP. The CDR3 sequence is CASGLGTAGKTQYF. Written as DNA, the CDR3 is TGTGCTAGTGGTTTGGGGACTGCGGGGAAGACCCAGTACTTC.

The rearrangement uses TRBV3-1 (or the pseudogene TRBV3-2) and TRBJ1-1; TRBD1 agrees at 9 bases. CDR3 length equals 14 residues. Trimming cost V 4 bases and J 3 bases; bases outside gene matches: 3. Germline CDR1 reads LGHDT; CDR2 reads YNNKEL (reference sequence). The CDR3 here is CASSRDRDHTEAFF. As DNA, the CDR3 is TGTGCCAGCAGCCGGGACAGGGACCACACTGAAGCTTTCTTT.

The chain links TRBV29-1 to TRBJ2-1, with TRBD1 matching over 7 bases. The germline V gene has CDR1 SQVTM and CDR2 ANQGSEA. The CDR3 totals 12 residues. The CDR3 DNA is TGCAGTCGGGACAGCTCCTACAATGAGCAGTTCTTC. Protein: CSRDSSYNEQFF.

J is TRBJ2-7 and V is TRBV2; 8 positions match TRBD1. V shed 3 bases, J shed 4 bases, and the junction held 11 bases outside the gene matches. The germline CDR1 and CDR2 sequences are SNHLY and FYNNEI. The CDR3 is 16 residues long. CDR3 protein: CASSDSMGTGMYEQYV. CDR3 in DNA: TGTGCCAGCAGTGATTCGATGGGGACAGGCATGTACGAGCAGTACGTC.

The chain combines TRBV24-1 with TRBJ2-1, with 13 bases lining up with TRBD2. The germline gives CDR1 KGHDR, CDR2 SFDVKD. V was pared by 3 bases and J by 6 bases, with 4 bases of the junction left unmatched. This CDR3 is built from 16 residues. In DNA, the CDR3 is TGTGCCACCAGTGATCCCGGGACTAGCGGGATCAATGAGCAGTTCTTC. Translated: CATSDPGTSGINEQFF.

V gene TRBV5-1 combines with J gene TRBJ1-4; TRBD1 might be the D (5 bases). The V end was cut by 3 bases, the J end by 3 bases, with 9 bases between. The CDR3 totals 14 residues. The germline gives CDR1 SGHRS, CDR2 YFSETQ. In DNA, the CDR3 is TGCGCCAGCAGCTGGAGGGGAGCTAATGAAAAACTGTTTTTT. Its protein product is CASSWRGANEKLFF.